The clone carrying this T cell receptor beta chain has only a few counts. Its antigen is not known. One heparinised blood draw, averaging roughly 120 mL, came from each donor. Sequenced material consisted of expressed TCRB transcripts (all of the isolated RNA was reverse transcribed). Some clones are missing from TCRdb's copy, which holds only in-frame ones; the method was immunoSEQ multiplex PCR. The sample lists some 410,000 clones; approximately 10% were seen once. There are 14 residues in the CDR3. Trimming stripped 3 bases from V and 4 bases from J, with 12 bases between. Germline V gene data show CDR1 as SGHTA and CDR2 as FQGTGA. The data belong to a study of beta chain features in type 1 diabetes. Across the whole study: Examined across all samples were around 110,000,000 sorted cells.

Regarding the study as a whole: Compared with healthy donors, patients appeared to share more similar naive, central memory and regulatory TCRB repertoires.

This TCR came from a woman between 18 and 29 years old in good health. The chain recombines TRBV7-3 with TRBJ1-1; D perhaps matches TRBD1 (6 bases). The sample consisted of naive CD4+ T cells from blood. As DNA, the CDR3 is TGTGCCAGCAGCTTGTCAGGGGCCACCACTGAAGCTTTCTTT. Translated, it gives CASSLSGATTEAFF.